The T cell receptor beta chain under discussion was sequenced for a study of shared clonotypes between healthy human individuals. In the study overall: For every donor, three CD4 naive, three CD4 memory, two CD8 naive and one CD8 memory plates were used. Whole-study findings and limits: The study's rarefaction showed incomplete sorted-subset sequencing despite large depth.

As defined, naive CD8 cells were CD45RO-negative and positively selected for CCR7, with terminally differentiated effector memory CD45RA+ cells excluded. This CDR3 region has 12 residues. Trimming left V 1 base short and J 6 bases short, with 4 bases between. CDR1 is LGHNA, CDR2 YNFKEQ, per germline. The table came from immunoSEQ multiplex PCR; TCRdb's copy has only in-frame clones and leaves some out. The sample holds millions of clones, approximately 94% seen once. About this clone: The antigen is unknown. The sample holds other DNA sequences that translate to the same CDR3.

This TCR derives from a man aged 18 to 29 in good health. The gene calls are TRBV4-2 and TRBJ1-5, with D uncertain. Sequenced material: naive CD8+ T cells sorted from blood. The CDR3 region has the DNA TGTGCCAGCAGCCAAGGAGGTCAGCCCCAGCATTTT. It translates to CASSQGGQPQHF.